These 25 T cell receptor beta chains originate from one sample sequenced in a study of T-cell reconstitution after alpha-beta-depleted transplantation in children. For TCRbeta, the library was prepared with unique molecular identifiers. TCRdb reprocessed the PCR reads via MiXCR and lists one record per CDR3 protein. The sample holds about 610,000 distinct CDR3 sequences; roughly a tenth are singletons and the top ten take 4%. The sequenced sample was PBMCs from the stem cell graft donor, obtained from the stem cell graft. These receptors originate from a human donor who donated a stem cell graft to a child with acute myeloid leukemia.

This clonotype came up a few times. V gene TRBV20-1 combines with J gene TRBJ2-1; 9 bases are a match to TRBD2. The CDR3 contains 16 residues. With V trimmed by 6 bases and J by 4 bases, 13 bases remained unmatched. Germline CDR1 and CDR2: DFQATT and SNEGSKA (reference sequence). CDR3 amino acids: CSALGREGPTYNEQFF. In DNA, the CDR3 is TGCAGTGCATTGGGGCGGGAGGGCCCTACTTACAATGAGCAGTTCTTC.

This clonotype was detected a few times. The chain has TRBV5-1 and TRBJ2-3; 10 positions agree with TRBD2. V shed 4 bases and J 1 base; nucleotides not matched to a gene: 9. CDR3 length: 17 residues. Germline V CDR1 and CDR2: SGHRS, YFSETQ. The DNA of the CDR3 is TGCGCCAGCAGCATCTACAGCGGGAGGGCCGGCACAGATACGCAGTATTTT. This gives the protein CASSIYSGRAGTDTQYF.

There are a few counts of this clonotype. J is TRBJ1-3 and V is TRBV20-1, with D perhaps TRBD1 (6 bases). With 0 bases removed from V and 4 bases from J, the gap between germline ends came to 13 bases. This CDR3 is 15 amino acids long. CDR1 DFQATT and CDR2 SNEGSKA come from the germline V gene (reference sequence). DNA for the CDR3: TGCAGTGCTAGAGAAGGGGGGGTAATCGGAAACACCATATATTTT. It is translated as CSAREGGVIGNTIYF.

The chain links TRBV27 to TRBJ2-2, with D perhaps given as TRBD1 or TRBD2 (6 bases each). The CDR3 is 13 amino acids. CDR1 and CDR2 from the germline V gene are MNHEY and SMNVEV (reference sequence). V lost 10 bases, J lost 7 bases, and 16 bases lay in between. The CDR3 here is CATAVGGYGELFF. The CDR3 DNA is TGTGCCACAGCAGTCGGGGGCTACGGGGAGCTGTTTTTT.

The genes are TRBV19 and TRBJ2-4; 9 bases are a match to TRBD2. V was pared by 5 bases and J by 3 bases, with 14 bases of the junction left unmatched. Germline CDR1 reads LNHDA; CDR2 reads SQIVND (reference sequence). The CDR3 contains 18 residues. The CDR3 DNA follows: TGTGCCAGTAGTCCTCCTAGCGGGGCGCTTATAATCAAAAACATTCAGTACTTC. It encodes CASSPPSGALIIKNIQYF.

This clonotype was counted between two and nine times. A much more abundant neighbour one base away suggests this may be a read error. V is TRBV10-3 and J is TRBJ2-7; no clear D. This CDR3 is 9 amino acids long. V was cut by 10 bases and J by 2 bases, with 3 bases left in between. From germline, CDR1 is ENHRY and CDR2 SYGVKD. The CDR3 reads CANTYEQYF. CDR3 sequence (DNA): TGTGCCAACACCTACGAGCAGTACTTC.

This clonotype turned up a few times. The rearrangement joins TRBV7-2 to TRBJ2-1; TRBD1 agrees at 10 bases. V lost 5 bases to trimming and J lost 7 bases; unmatched junction nucleotides: 5. The CDR3 is made up of 14 amino acids. Per germline, CDR1 SGHTA and CDR2 FQGNSA. CDR3 sequence: CASSVDRGLNEQFF. Here the CDR3 DNA reads TGTGCCAGCAGCGTCGACAGGGGGCTTAATGAGCAGTTCTTC.

The chain joins TRBV6-1 to TRBJ1-5; no clear D. The CDR3 is made up of 14 amino acids. Trimming shortened V by 5 bases and J by 4 bases, and 12 bases separated the two germline ends. Per germline, CDR1 MNHNS and CDR2 SASEGT. CDR3 sequence reads: CASSNGRNNQPQHF. Written as DNA, the CDR3 is TGTGCCAGCAGTAATGGCAGGAATAATCAGCCCCAGCATTTT.

The chain combines TRBV29-1 with TRBJ1-1; D gene ambiguous. Germline assignment: CDR1 SQVTM and CDR2 ANQGSEA. V gave up 6 bases and J gave up 3 bases, with 11 bases separating them. The CDR3 length is 12 residues. The CDR3 loop is CSVGVQDTEAFF. In nucleotides, the CDR3 is TGCAGCGTGGGCGTCCAGGACACTGAAGCTTTCTTT. Supplemented by reference TRBV29-1 and TRBJ1-1, the full variable domain reads SAVISQKPSRDICQRGTSLTIQCQVDSQVTMMFWYRQQPGQSLTLIATANQGSEATYESGFVIDKFPISRPNLTFSTLTVSNMSPEDSSIYLCSVGVQDTEAFFGQGTRLTVV.

The rearrangement joins TRBV6-1 to TRBJ2-6; 11 nucleotides line up with TRBD2. Germline trimming cut 1 base from V and 2 bases from J; bases unmatched to any gene: 1. The CDR3 loop spans 17 amino acids. The germline V gene has CDR1 MNHNS and CDR2 SASEGT. The CDR3, as DNA: TGTGCCAGCAGTGAAGAACTAGCGGGAGCTGGGGCCAACGTCCTGACTTTC. It specifies CASSEELAGAGANVLTF.

This clonotype was counted at least ten times. For the CDR3, the DNA is TGTGCCATCGTGGCGGGAGGGCCGGAAGATACGCAGTATTTT. It is translated as CAIVAGGPEDTQYF. The chain employs TRBV10-3 and TRBJ2-3; 9 nucleotides align to TRBD2. Unmatched junction bases numbered 8, after V lost 8 bases and J lost 5 bases. This CDR3 is 14 amino acids long. CDR1 is ENHRY, CDR2 SYGVKD, per germline.

This chain uses TRBV20-1 with TRBJ2-5; D is possibly TRBD1 (6 bases). V was trimmed by 7 bases and J by 5 bases, leaving 14 bases between them. The germline V gene has CDR1 DFQATT and CDR2 SNEGSKA (reference sequence). CDR3 size: 12 residues. The CDR3 here is CSVTQGVETQYF. Here the CDR3 DNA reads TGCAGTGTTACACAGGGAGTGGAGACCCAGTACTTC.

This clonotype was found a few times. This chain connects TRBV20-1 to TRBJ2-7; 8 bases agree with TRBD2. The CDR3 spans 15 residues. Per germline, CDR1 DFQATT and CDR2 SNEGSKA (reference sequence). V lost 3 bases and J lost 6; bases outside the gene matches: 13. The CDR3 nucleotides read TGCAGTGCTAGTCCCGGGAAAGCGGGAGTAATCGAGCAGTACTTC. This codes for CSASPGKAGVIEQYF.

This chain uses TRBV5-1 with TRBJ2-4; no clear D gene. The CDR3 is made up of 15 amino acids. Germline CDR1 and CDR2: SGHRS and YFSETQ. V gave up 0 bases and J gave up 5 bases, with 12 bases separating them. The CDR3: CASSLVLPGQNIQYF. The CDR3 nucleotides are TGCGCCAGCAGCTTGGTACTTCCCGGGCAAAACATTCAGTACTTC.

This chain links TRBV7-2 with TRBJ2-1; D is uncertain. Germline CDR1 SGHTA, CDR2 FQGNSA. The CDR3 is 14 residues long. Between the trimmed V and J ends, which lost 5 bases and 0 bases, there was a span of 8 bases. The CDR3 reads CASSIVGSYNEQFF. CDR3 nucleotide sequence: TGTGCCAGCAGCATCGTTGGCTCCTACAATGAGCAGTTCTTC.

Only one count was recorded for this clonotype. This chain links TRBV27 with TRBJ1-1; a possible D gene is TRBD1 (6 bases). Germline V gene sequence: CDR1 MNHEY, CDR2 SMNVEV (reference sequence). The CDR3 has 15 amino acids. Trimming took 5 bases from V and 5 from J, leaving 18 bases between them. The CDR3 is CASSPIGGARTEAFF. The CDR3 nucleotides are TGTGCCAGCAGTCCGATAGGGGGGGCGCGTACTGAAGCTTTCTTT.

The J gene is TRBJ2-1, the V gene TRBV12-3 or TRBV12-4, with D possibly being TRBD2 (5 bases). The V end lost 10 bases, the J end lost 2 bases, and 21 bases lay between the germline ends. This CDR3 has 16 residues. CDR3 nucleotides: TGTGCCACCGCCAAGCGGATTTCCTCCCCCTACAATGAGCAGTTCTTC. It translates to CATAKRISSPYNEQFF.

This clonotype was picked up a small number of times. V and J are TRBV5-1 and TRBJ1-2; TRBD1 agrees at 9 bases. This CDR3 spans 14 amino acids. V dropped 2 bases and J dropped 5; count of bases not matched to a gene: 4. Germline V gene data show CDR1 as SGHRS and CDR2 as YFSETQ. CDR3 sequence (DNA): TGCGCCAGCAGCTTCCCGGGACAGGGATATGGCTACACCTTC. Residues: CASSFPGQGYGYTF.

This clonotype was detected ten times or more. J is TRBJ2-1 and V is TRBV14, with D unclear. Germline values: CDR1 SGHDN, CDR2 FVKESK. V dropped 1 base and J dropped 5 bases, with 9 bases sitting between them. CDR3 size: 14 residues. The CDR3 nucleotides read TGTGCCAGCAGCCAAGGTCTGGCCCACAATGAGCAGTTCTTC. Its translation: CASSQGLAHNEQFF.

The table lists this clonotype with many counts. The V and J genes are TRBV15 and TRBJ1-2, with TRBD1 as a possible D gene (6 bases). Trimming left V 5 bases short and J 2 bases short, with 18 bases between. This CDR3 spans 16 amino acids. CDR1 and CDR2 (germline): LNHNV, YYDKDF (reference sequence). The CDR3 coding sequence is TGTGCCACCAGCTCCGTGGACAGCGTTCTAAACTATGGCTACACCTTC. Translating gives CATSSVDSVLNYGYTF.

This clonotype occurred a few times. The chain is built from TRBV3-1 and TRBJ2-5; 10 bases agree with TRBD1. After removal of 2 bases from V and 4 bases from J, the junction contained 4 bases not matched to a gene. The V gene's germline CDR1 is LGHDT and CDR2 YNNKEL (reference sequence). The CDR3 consists of 15 residues. The DNA of the CDR3 is TGTGCCAGCAGCCAAAAAGGGACAGGGGCAGAGACCCAGTACTTC. Translation gives CASSQKGTGAETQYF.

The chain combines TRBV7-2 with TRBJ2-7; TRBD1 agrees at 8 bases. The CDR3 sequence is 14 residues long. V trimming: 5 bases; J trimming: 10 bases; junction bases outside the gene matches: 13. Germline V lookup: CDR1 SGHTA, CDR2 FQGNSA. The CDR3 is CASSPRTGLSDQYF. The CDR3, as DNA: TGTGCCAGCAGCCCTAGGACAGGGCTAAGCGACCAGTACTTC.

The chain recombines TRBV12-3 or TRBV12-4 with TRBJ2-3; no reliable D call. The CDR3 length is 15 residues. V lost 4 bases, J lost 5 bases, and 16 bases lay in between. The CDR3 protein is CASSYGQVGEDTQYF. In nucleotides, the CDR3 is TGTGCCAGCAGTTATGGGCAGGTTGGGGAAGATACGCAGTATTTT.

This chain connects TRBV5-5 to TRBJ2-2; 8 nucleotides align to TRBD2. After removal of 4 bases from V and 3 bases from J, the junction contained 5 bases not matched to a gene. Germline CDR1 and CDR2: SGHKS and YYEKEE (reference sequence). CDR3 length: 15 residues. CDR3 amino acids: CASSMSGGYTGELFF. The CDR3, as DNA: TGTGCCAGCAGCATGAGCGGGGGCTACACCGGGGAGCTGTTTTTT.

This clonotype was recorded many times. V usage is TRBV7-2 and J usage is TRBJ2-1, with 9 positions matching TRBD2. The CDR3 extends over 15 amino acids. The germline CDR1 and CDR2 sequences are SGHTA and FQGNSA. V gave up 3 bases and J gave up 7 bases; unmatched junction bases: 7. The CDR3 DNA follows: TGTGCCAGCAGCTTCGTGGCTAGCGGGGAGAATGAGCAGTTCTTC. This codes for CASSFVASGENEQFF.